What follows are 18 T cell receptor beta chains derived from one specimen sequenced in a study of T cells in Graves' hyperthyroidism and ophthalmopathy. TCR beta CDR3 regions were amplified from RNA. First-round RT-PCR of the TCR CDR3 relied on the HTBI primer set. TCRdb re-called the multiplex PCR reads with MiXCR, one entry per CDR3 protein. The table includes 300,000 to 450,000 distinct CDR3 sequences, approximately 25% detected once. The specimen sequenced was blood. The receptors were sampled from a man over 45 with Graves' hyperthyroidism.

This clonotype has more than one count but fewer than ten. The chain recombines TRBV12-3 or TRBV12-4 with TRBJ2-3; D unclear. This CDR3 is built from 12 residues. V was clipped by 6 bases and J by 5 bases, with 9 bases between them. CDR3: CASRSILDTQYF. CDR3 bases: TGTGCCAGCAGGTCCATACTAGATACGCAGTATTTT.

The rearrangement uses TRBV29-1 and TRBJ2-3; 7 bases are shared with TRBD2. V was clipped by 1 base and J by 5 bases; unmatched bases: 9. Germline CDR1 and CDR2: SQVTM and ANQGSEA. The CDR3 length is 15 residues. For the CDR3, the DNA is TGCAGCGTTGAAGGGGGGGAGGGGATTCGAGATACGCAGTATTTT. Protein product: CSVEGGEGIRDTQYF.

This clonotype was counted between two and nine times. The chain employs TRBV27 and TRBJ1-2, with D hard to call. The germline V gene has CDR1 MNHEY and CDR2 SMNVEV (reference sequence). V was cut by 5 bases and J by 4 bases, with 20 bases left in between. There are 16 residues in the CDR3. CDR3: CASSTQAPSRGYGYTF. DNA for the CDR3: TGTGCCAGCAGTACGCAAGCCCCCTCTCGCGGCTATGGCTACACCTTC.

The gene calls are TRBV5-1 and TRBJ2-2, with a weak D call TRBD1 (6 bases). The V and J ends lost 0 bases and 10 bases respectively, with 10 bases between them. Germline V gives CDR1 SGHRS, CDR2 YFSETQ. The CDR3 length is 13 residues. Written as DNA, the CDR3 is TGCGCCAGCAGCTTGGGGACAGTCGAGGAGCTGTTTTTT. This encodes CASSLGTVEELFF.

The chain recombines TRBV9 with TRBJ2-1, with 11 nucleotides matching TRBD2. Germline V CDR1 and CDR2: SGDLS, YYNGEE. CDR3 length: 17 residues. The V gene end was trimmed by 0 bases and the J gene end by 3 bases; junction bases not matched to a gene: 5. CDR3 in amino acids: CASSVAGTSGHYNEQFF. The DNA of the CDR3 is TGTGCCAGCAGCGTAGCGGGGACTAGCGGACACTACAATGAGCAGTTCTTC.

The CDR3 here is CASSLGGQGGRHPQHF. CDR3 DNA: TGTGCCAGCAGTCTCGGAGGACAGGGGGGGAGACACCCCCAGCATTTT. The chain has TRBV28 and TRBJ1-5; the match to TRBD1 covers 10 bases. From germline, CDR1 is MDHEN and CDR2 SYDVKM. The V and J ends lost 5 bases and 10 bases, in that order; junction bases with no gene match: 14. The CDR3 contains 16 residues.

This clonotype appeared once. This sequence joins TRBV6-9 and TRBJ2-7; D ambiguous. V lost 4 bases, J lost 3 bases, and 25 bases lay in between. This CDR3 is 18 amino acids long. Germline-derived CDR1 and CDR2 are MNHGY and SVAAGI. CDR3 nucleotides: TGTGCCAGCAGTTCACGGGCAGGAGACCGAAGATTAAGCTACGAGCAGTACTTC. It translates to CASSSRAGDRRLSYEQYF.

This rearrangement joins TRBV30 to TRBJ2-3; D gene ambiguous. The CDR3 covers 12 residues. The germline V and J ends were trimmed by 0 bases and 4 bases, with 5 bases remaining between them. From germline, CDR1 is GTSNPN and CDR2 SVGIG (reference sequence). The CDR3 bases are TGTGCCTGGAGTGTACCGCCAGATACGCAGTATTTT. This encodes CAWSVPPDTQYF.

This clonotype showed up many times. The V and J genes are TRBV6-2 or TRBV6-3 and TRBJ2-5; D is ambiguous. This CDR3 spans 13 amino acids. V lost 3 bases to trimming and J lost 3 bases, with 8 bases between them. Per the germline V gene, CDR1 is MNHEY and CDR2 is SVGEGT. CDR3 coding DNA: TGTGCCAGCAGTTATGGCTACGAAGAGACCCAGTACTTC. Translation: CASSYGYEETQYF.

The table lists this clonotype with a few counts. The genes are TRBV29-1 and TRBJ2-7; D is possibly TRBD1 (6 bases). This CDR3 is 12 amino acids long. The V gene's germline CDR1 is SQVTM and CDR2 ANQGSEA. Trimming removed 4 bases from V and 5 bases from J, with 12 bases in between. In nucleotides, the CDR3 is TGCAGCGTTGGGTCAGCAGGGGACGAGCAGTACTTC. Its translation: CSVGSAGDEQYF.

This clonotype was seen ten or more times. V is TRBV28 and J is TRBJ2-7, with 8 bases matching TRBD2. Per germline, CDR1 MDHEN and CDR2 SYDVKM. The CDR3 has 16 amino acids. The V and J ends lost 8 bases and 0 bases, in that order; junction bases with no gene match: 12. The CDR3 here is CASAGGVAGSSYEQYF. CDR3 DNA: TGTGCCAGCGCCGGCGGGGTAGCGGGGAGCTCCTACGAGCAGTACTTC.

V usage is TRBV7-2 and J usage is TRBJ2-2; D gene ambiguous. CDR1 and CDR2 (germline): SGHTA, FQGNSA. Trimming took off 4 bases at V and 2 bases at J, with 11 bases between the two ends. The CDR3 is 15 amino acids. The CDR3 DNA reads TGTGCCAGCAGCTCAACCGTCGTAAACACCGGGGAGCTGTTTTTT. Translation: CASSSTVVNTGELFF. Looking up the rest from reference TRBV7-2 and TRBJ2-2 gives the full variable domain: GAGVSQSPSNKVTEKGKDVELRCDPISGHTALYWYRQSLGQGLEFLIYFQGNSAPDKSGLPSDRFSAERTGGSVSTLTIQRTQQEDSAVYLCASSSTVVNTGELFFGEGSRLTVL.

CDR3 region: CASGLRYSDNEQFF. The CDR3 DNA reads as TGTGCTAGTGGTTTGCGCTATAGCGACAATGAGCAGTTCTTC. This chain links TRBV12-5 with TRBJ2-1; D possibly corresponds to TRBD2 (5 bases). Trimming cost V 2 bases and J 5 bases, with 10 bases left between them. The CDR3 is made up of 14 amino acids. Germline assignment: CDR1 LGHNT and CDR2 FRNRAP. The full variable domain, in which reference TRBV12-5 and TRBJ2-1 provide the parts outside the CDR3, is DARVTQTPRHKVTEMGQEVTMRCQPILGHNTVFWYRQTMMQGLELLAYFRNRAPLDDSGMPKDRFSAEMPDATLATLKIQPSEPRDSAVYFCASGLRYSDNEQFFGPGTRLTVL.

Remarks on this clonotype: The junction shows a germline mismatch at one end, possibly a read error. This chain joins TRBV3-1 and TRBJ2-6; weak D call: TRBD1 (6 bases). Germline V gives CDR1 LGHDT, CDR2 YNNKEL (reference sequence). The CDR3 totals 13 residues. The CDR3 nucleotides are TGTGCCAGCAGCCAAGATTCGGCAGCAGGGGACGCTTTC. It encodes CASSQDSAAGDAF.

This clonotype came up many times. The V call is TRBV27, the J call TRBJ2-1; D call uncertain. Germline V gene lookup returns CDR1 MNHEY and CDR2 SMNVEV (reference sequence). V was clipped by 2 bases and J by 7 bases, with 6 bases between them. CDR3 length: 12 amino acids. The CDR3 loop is CASSLRANEQFF. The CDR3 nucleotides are TGTGCCAGCAGTTTAAGGGCAAATGAGCAGTTCTTC.

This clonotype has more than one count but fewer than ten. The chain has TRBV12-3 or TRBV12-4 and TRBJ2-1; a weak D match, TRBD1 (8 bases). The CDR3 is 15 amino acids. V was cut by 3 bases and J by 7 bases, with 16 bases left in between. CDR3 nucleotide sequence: TGTGCCAGCAGTTTCAGGGGGCTAGCGGCTAATGAGCAGTTCTTC. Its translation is CASSFRGLAANEQFF.

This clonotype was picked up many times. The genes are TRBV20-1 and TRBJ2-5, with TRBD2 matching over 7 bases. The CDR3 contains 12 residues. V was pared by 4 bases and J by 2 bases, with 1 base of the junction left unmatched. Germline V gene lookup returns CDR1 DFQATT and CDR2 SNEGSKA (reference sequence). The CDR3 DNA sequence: TGCAGTGCTAAGGGACTACAAGAGACCCAGTACTTC. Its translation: CSAKGLQETQYF.

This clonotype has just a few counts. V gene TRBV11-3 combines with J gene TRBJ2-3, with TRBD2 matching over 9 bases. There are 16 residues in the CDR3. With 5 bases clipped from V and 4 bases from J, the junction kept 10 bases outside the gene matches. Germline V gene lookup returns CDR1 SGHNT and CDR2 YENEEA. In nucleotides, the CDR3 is TGTGCCAGCAGCCCCTATGTAGCGGGAGAGGCAGATACGCAGTATTTT. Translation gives CASSPYVAGEADTQYF.